This T cell receptor (beta chain) was identified during a study of OX40 agonist ivuxolimab in advanced cancers. Study background: The study treated patients with ivuxolimab, an agonistic anti-OX40 (CD134) antibody. General study results and limits: At 0.1 to 3.0 mg/kg and by week 6, clonal expansion occurred in CD4+ and CD8+ blood T cells. Low clonal expansion, among the lowest seen, marked partial responders at 0.1-3.0 mg/kg.

Profiled with immunoSEQ multiplex PCR; TCRdb holds only in-frame clones, not every one. This sample yields 80,000 or so clones, of which over 70% are seen a single time; 6.5% to 8.5% belongs to the top ten. Patients with autoimmune history or systemic immunosuppression were excluded. A note on this clone: The antigen remains undetermined.

The CDR3 covers 14 residues. Germline lookup yields CDR1 SGHRS and CDR2 YFSETQ. V lost 1 base and J lost 2, with 10 bases in between. Sample: CD4+ or CD8+ T cells sorted from blood, taken in a trial of the OX40 agonist ivuxolimab. The chain employs TRBV5-1 and TRBJ2-7; D may match TRBD1 or TRBD2 (5 bases each). The clonotype was recovered from an adult with an advanced solid tumor such as melanoma, head and neck, liver or kidney cancer. This CDR3 is CASSLMRGPYEQYF. Written as DNA, the CDR3 is TGCGCCAGCAGCTTGATGAGGGGTCCCTACGAGCAGTACTTC.